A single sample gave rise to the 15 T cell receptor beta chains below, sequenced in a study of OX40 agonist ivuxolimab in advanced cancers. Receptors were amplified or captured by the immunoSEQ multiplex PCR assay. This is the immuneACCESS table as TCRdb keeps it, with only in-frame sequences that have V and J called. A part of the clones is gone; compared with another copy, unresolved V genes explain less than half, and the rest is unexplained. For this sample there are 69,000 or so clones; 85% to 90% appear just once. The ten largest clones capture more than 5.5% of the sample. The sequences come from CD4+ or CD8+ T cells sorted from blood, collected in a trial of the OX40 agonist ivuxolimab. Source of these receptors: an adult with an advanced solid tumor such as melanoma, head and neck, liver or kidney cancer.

The CDR3, as DNA: TGTGCCAGCAGTTACTCTGGGGCCAACGTCCTGACTTTC. Its protein is CASSYSGANVLTF. The V gene is TRBV6-5, the J gene TRBJ2-6; D unclear. The germline V gene encodes CDR1 MNHEY and CDR2 SVGAGI. The CDR3 consists of 13 residues. The V and J ends lost 0 bases and 3 bases respectively, with 0 bases between them.

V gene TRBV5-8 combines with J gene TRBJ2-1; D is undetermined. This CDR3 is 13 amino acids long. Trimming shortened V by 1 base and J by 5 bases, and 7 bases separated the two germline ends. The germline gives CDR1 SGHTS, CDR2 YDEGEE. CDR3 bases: TGTGCCAGCAGCTTGAGACTCGACAATGAGCAGTTCTTC. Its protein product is CASSLRLDNEQFF.

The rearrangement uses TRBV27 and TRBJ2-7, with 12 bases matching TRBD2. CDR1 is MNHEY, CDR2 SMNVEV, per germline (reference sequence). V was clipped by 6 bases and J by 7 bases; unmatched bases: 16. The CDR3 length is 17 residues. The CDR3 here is CASSVLTSSGRAEEQYF. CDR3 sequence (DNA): TGTGCCAGCAGCGTCCTCACATCTAGCGGGAGGGCTGAAGAGCAGTACTTC.

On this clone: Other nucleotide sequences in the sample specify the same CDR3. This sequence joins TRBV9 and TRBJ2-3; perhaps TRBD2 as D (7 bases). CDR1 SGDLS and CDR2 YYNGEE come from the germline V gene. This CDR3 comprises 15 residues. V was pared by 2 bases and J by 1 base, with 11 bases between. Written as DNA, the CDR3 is TGTGCCAGCAGCGTCGAGGGGGGGGGCACAGATACGCAGTATTTT. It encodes CASSVEGGGTDTQYF.

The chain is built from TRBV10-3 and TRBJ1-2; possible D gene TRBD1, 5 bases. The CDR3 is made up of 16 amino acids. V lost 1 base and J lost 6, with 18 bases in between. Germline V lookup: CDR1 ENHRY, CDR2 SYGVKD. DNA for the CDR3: TGTGCCATCAGTGAGTGGGCAGGCGGGACCTACGATGGCTACACCTTC. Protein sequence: CAISEWAGGTYDGYTF.

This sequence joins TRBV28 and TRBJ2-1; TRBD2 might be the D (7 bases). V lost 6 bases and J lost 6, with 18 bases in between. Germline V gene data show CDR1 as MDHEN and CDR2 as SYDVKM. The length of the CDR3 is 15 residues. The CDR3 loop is CASRWGGGSPNEQFF. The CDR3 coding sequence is TGTGCCAGCAGATGGGGGGGCGGGAGTCCCAATGAGCAGTTCTTC.

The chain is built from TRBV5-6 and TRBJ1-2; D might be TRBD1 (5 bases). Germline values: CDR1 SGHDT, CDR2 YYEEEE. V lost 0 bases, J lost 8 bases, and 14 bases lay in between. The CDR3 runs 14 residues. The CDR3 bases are TGTGCCAGCAGCTTGGCCAGGGCACTAAGGGGCTACACCTTC. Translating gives CASSLARALRGYTF.

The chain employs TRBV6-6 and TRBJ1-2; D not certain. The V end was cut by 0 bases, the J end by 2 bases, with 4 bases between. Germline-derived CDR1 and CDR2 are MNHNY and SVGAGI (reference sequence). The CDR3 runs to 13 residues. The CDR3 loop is CASSYSGNYGYTF. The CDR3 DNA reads TGTGCCAGCAGTTACTCGGGAAACTATGGCTACACCTTC.

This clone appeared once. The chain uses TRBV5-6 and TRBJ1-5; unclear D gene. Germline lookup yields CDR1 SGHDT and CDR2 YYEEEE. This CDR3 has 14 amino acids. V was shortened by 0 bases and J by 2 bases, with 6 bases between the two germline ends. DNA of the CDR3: TGTGCCAGCAGCTTGGATCCCGGCAATCAGCCCCAGCATTTT. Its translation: CASSLDPGNQPQHF.

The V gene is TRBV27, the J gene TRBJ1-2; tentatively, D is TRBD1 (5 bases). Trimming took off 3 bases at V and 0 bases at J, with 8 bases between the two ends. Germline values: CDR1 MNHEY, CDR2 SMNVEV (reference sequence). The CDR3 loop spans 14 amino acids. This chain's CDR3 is CASSLKGTNYGYTF. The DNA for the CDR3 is TGTGCCAGCAGTTTGAAGGGGACTAACTATGGCTACACCTTC.

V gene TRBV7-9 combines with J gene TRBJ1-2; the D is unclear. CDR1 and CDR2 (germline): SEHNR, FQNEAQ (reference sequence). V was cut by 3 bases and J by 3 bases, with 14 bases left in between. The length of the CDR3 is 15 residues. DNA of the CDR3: TGTGCCAGCAGCTTTAGCCCGGGCTCATACTATGGCTACACCTTC. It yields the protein CASSFSPGSYYGYTF.

The CDR3 coding sequence is TGCAGTGCTAGATGGGTCAATGAGCAGTTCTTC. This sequence encodes CSARWVNEQFF. The chain joins TRBV20-1 to TRBJ2-1; no reliable D call. The germline CDR1 and CDR2 sequences are DFQATT and SNEGSKA (reference sequence). The CDR3 is made up of 11 amino acids. Between the trimmed V and J ends, which lost 2 bases and 6 bases, there was a span of 5 bases.

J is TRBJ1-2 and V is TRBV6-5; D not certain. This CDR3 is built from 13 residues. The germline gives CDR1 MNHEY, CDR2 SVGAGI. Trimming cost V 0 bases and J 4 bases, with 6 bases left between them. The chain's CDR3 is CASSYSGSYGYTF. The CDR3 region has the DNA TGTGCCAGCAGTTACTCAGGCAGCTATGGCTACACCTTC.

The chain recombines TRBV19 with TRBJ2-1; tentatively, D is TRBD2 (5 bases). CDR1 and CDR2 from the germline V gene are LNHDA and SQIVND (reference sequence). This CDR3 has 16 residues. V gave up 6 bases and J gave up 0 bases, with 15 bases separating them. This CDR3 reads CASSVTDLSSYNEQFF. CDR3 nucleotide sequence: TGTGCCAGTAGCGTAACGGACTTGAGCTCCTACAATGAGCAGTTCTTC.

The CDR3 is CASSLRPMGGEKLFF. The CDR3 coding sequence is TGTGCCAGCAGTCTAAGACCGATGGGGGGTGAAAAACTGTTTTTT. The gene calls are TRBV27 and TRBJ1-4; the D gene is possibly TRBD1 (5 bases). This CDR3 region has 15 residues. Trimming removed 5 bases from V and 7 bases from J, with 17 bases in between. The germline CDR1 and CDR2 sequences are MNHEY and SMNVEV (reference sequence).